Listed below are T cell receptor beta chains from one sample, sequenced in a study of control samples from healthy donors and cancer patients. Repertoires were generated with immunoSEQ multiplex PCR, while TCRdb's copy carries only in-frame clones and drops some. The data hold 100,000 to 150,000 clones, with more than 75% observed a single time. Sequenced sample: blood. The receptors shown here come from a young man in good health. CDR3s include the opening cysteine and the closing phenylalanine or tryptophan. D genes are given only for firm matches. Clone size appears in some rows only: once, few, many, or a class for an expanded clone.

.,TRBV18,.,TRBJ1-1,14,CASSPGWGRTEAFF,TGTGCCAGCTCACCAGGATGGGGGCGGACTGAAGCTTTCTTT
TRBD1,TRBV28,.,TRBJ2-1,15,CASIKPGQGYNEQFF,TGTGCCAGCATCAAGCCGGGACAGGGGTACAATGAGCAGTTCTTC
.,TRBV7-9,once,TRBJ1-5,15,CASSRERGGNQPQHF,TGTGCCAGCAGCCGTGAAAGGGGAGGCAATCAGCCCCAGCATTTT
.,TRBV11-3,once,TRBJ2-1,15,CASSATSLLYNEQFF,TGTGCCAGCAGCGCCACTAGCCTCCTCTACAATGAGCAGTTCTTC
TRBD2,TRBV27,.,TRBJ2-1,16,CASSVVAGGNYNEQFF,TGTGCCAGCAGTGTAGTAGCGGGAGGAAATTACAATGAGCAGTTCTTC
.,TRBV10-2,.,TRBJ2-1,17,CASSPWGLADSYNEQFF,TGCGCCAGCAGTCCCTGGGGGCTAGCGGACTCCTACAATGAGCAGTTCTTC
.,TRBV7-9,.,TRBJ2-1,16,CASSLGFGRAYNEQFF,TGTGCCAGCAGCTTAGGTTTTGGCCGAGCCTACAATGAGCAGTTCTTC
.,TRBV24-1,.,TRBJ1-1,13,CATSEGWNTEAFF,TGTGCCACCAGTGAGGGATGGAACACTGAAGCTTTCTTT
.,TRBV25-1,.,TRBJ1-2,18,CASSEPGVGDRANYGYTF,TGTGCCAGCAGTGAACCGGGGGTGGGTGATCGAGCTAACTATGGCTACACCTTC
.,TRBV28,.,TRBJ2-2,15,CASSPRQVNTGELFF,TGTGCCAGCAGTCCCAGGCAGGTGAACACCGGGGAGCTGTTTTTT
TRBD2,TRBV10-1,.,TRBJ2-1,14,CASSEYTSGNEQFF,TGCGCCAGCAGTGAGTATACTAGCGGGAATGAGCAGTTCTTC
.,TRBV10-3,.,TRBJ1-1,15,CAISESGGCITEAFF,TGTGCCATCAGTGAGTCGGGGGGTTGTATCACTGAAGCTTTCTTT
TRBD1,TRBV15,few,TRBJ1-3,16,CATSRDRGNSGNTIYF,TGTGCCACCAGCAGGGACAGGGGTAACTCTGGAAACACCATATATTTT
TRBD1,TRBV5-1,.,TRBJ2-1,13,CASSLDRGGEQFF,TGCGCCAGCAGCTTAGACAGGGGAGGCGAGCAGTTCTTC
.,TRBV11-1,.,TRBJ1-1,13,CASSLQGPLEAFF,TGTGCCAGCAGCCTCCAAGGGCCTCTTGAAGCTTTCTTT
.,TRBV6-2/TRBV6-3,.,TRBJ1-2,15,CASSHRRGIDYGYTF,TGTGCCAGCAGTCACCGCAGGGGAATTGACTATGGCTACACCTTC
TRBD1,TRBV6-2/TRBV6-3,.,TRBJ2-7,13,CASSLDRSYEQYF,TGTGCCAGCAGTTTGGACAGGTCCTACGAGCAGTACTTC
TRBD2,TRBV6-1,.,TRBJ2-1,16,CASSEVLLANYNEQFF,TGTGCCAGCAGTGAAGTTCTACTAGCGAACTACAATGAGCAGTTCTTC
.,TRBV19,.,TRBJ1-1,14,CASSTGELNTEAFF,TGTGCCAGTAGTACAGGAGAGCTGAACACTGAAGCTTTCTTT
.,TRBV6-1,.,TRBJ2-2,14,CASSEQGLAGELFF,TGTGCCAGCAGTGAACAGGGGTTGGCCGGGGAGCTGTTTTTT
.,TRBV11-3,.,TRBJ2-1,15,CASSAGDKGANEQFF,TGTGCCAGCAGCGCTGGGGACAAAGGAGCGAATGAGCAGTTCTTC
.,TRBV6-1,.,TRBJ2-5,17,CASSAPKAGRKEETQYF,TGTGCCAGCAGTGCCCCCAAAGCCGGGCGGAAGGAAGAGACCCAGTACTTC
.,TRBV6-1,.,TRBJ2-2,15,CASSEATPGPGELFF,TGTGCCAGCAGTGAAGCCACCCCGGGCCCCGGGGAGCTGTTTTTT
TRBD1,TRBV28,.,TRBJ1-1,16,CASSQPAGTGDTEAFF,TGTGCCAGCAGTCAACCGGCCGGGACAGGGGACACTGAAGCTTTCTTT
TRBD1,TRBV28,once,TRBJ1-4,15,CASSPTGTGHEKLFF,TGTGCCAGCAGTCCCACCGGGACAGGGCATGAAAAACTGTTTTTT
TRBD2,TRBV3-1/TRBV3-2,.,TRBJ2-2,16,CASSQAGGTNTGELFF,TGTGCCAGCAGCCAAGCGGGAGGGACGAACACCGGGGAGCTGTTTTTT
TRBD1,TRBV7-9,.,TRBJ1-2,16,CASSLTTGRRHLGYTF,TGTGCCAGCAGCTTAACGACAGGGAGACGTCATTTGGGCTACACCTTC
.,TRBV12-3/TRBV12-4,.,TRBJ2-3,13,CASSQDETDTQYF,TGTGCCAGCAGTCAAGACGAGACAGATACGCAGTATTTT
.,TRBV12-3/TRBV12-4,.,TRBJ2-5,13,CASSSYFEETQYF,TGTGCCAGCAGTTCTTATTTCGAAGAGACCCAGTACTTC
.,TRBV18,.,TRBJ1-6,14,CASSRGSSDSPLHF,TGTGCCAGCTCCAGGGGATCGTCGGATTCACCCCTCCACTTT
TRBD2,TRBV9,.,TRBJ2-1,16,CASSSHGTSGSNEQFF,TGTGCCAGCAGCTCACACGGGACTAGCGGATCTAATGAGCAGTTCTTC
.,TRBV6-1,few,TRBJ1-5,13,CASSDAGKLPQHF,TGTGCCAGCAGTGACGCGGGGAAGCTGCCCCAGCATTTT
TRBD1,TRBV19,.,TRBJ1-5,17,CASSISRGQGMRQPQHF,TGTGCCAGTAGTATTAGTCGGGGACAGGGGATGCGGCAGCCCCAGCATTTT
.,TRBV25-1,.,TRBJ2-3,15,CASSGNGSGTDTQYF,TGTGCCAGCAGTGGAAACGGATCTGGCACAGATACGCAGTATTTT
.,TRBV5-4,.,TRBJ2-1,13,CASSRNSYNEQFF,TGTGCCAGCAGCCGTAACTCCTACAATGAGCAGTTCTTC
.,TRBV19,.,TRBJ1-1,16,CASSIPPAREYTEAFF,TGTGCCAGTAGTATCCCCCCCGCGCGGGAGTACACTGAAGCTTTCTTT
.,TRBV11-3,.,TRBJ2-3,16,CASSWGMTANTDTQYF,TGTGCCAGCAGCTGGGGCATGACTGCAAACACAGATACGCAGTATTTT
.,TRBV18,once,TRBJ1-3,14,CASSKEGTGNTIYF,TGTGCCAGCTCAAAAGAGGGAACTGGAAACACCATATATTTT
TRBD1,TRBV14,.,TRBJ2-5,19,CASSQDPREGAFFTETQYF,TGTGCCAGCAGCCAAGATCCGAGAGAGGGGGCATTTTTTACAGAGACCCAGTACTTC
.,TRBV11-2,.,TRBJ2-7,13,CASSLGTGDEQYF,TGTGCCAGCAGCTTAGGCACAGGAGACGAGCAGTACTTC
.,TRBV7-9,.,TRBJ1-2,14,CASSLITRVYGYTF,TGTGCCAGCAGCTTGATTACCAGAGTTTATGGCTACACCTTC
.,TRBV29-1,.,TRBJ1-5,14,CSVATEISNQPQHF,TGCAGCGTTGCGACAGAAATTAGCAATCAGCCCCAGCATTTT